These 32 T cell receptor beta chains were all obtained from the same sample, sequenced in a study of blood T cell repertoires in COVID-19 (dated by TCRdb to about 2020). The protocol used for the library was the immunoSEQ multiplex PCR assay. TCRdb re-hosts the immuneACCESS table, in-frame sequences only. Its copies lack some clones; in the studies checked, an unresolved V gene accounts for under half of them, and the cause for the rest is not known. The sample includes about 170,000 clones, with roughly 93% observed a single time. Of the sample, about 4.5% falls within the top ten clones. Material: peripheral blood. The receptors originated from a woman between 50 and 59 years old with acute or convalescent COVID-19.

For the CDR3, the DNA is TGTGCCAGCAGAGACAGGGGACCCTATGGCTACACCTTC. Its translation: CASRDRGPYGYTF. This chain joins TRBV12-3 or TRBV12-4 and TRBJ1-2; 8 bases match TRBD1. The ends lost 6 bases at V and 4 bases at J; junction bases unmatched: 4. This CDR3 contains 13 residues.

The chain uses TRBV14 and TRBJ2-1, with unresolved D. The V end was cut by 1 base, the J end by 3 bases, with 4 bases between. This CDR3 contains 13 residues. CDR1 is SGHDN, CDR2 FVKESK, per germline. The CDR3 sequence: CASSQGLYNEQFF. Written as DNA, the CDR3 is TGTGCCAGCAGCCAAGGGCTCTACAATGAGCAGTTCTTC.

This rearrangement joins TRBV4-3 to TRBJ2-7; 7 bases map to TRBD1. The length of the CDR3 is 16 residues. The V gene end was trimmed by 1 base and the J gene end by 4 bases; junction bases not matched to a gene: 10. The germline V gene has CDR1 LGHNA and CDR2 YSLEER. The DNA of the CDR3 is TGCGCCAGCAGCCAAGTTGAGGGGGCGGCAGGTTACGAGCAGTACTTC. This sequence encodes CASSQVEGAAGYEQYF.

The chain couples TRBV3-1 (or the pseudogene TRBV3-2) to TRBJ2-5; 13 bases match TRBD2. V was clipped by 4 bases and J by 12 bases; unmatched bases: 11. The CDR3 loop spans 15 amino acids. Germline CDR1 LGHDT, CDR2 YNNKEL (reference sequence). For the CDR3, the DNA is TGTGCCAGCAGCCCTTACGGACTAGCGGGAGAACAAAAGTACTTC. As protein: CASSPYGLAGEQKYF.

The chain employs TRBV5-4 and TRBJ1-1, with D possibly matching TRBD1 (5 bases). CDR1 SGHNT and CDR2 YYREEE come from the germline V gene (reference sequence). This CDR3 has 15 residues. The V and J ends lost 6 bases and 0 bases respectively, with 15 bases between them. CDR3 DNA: TGTGCCAGCAATATTGGGGGGGGAGTGAACACTGAAGCTTTCTTT. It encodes CASNIGGGVNTEAFF.

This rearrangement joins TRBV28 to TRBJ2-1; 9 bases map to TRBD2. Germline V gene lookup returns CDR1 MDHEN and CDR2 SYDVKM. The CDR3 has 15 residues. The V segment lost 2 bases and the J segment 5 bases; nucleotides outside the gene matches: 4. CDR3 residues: CASSLAGGPHNEQFF. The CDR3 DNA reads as TGTGCCAGCAGTTTAGCGGGAGGGCCCCACAATGAGCAGTTCTTC.

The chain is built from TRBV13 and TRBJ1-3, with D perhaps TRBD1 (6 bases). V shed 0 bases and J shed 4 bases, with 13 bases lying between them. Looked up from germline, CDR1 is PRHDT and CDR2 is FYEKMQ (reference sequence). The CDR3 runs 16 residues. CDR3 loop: CASSLGAGVAGNTIYF. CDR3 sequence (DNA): TGTGCCAGCAGCTTAGGAGCAGGGGTAGCCGGAAACACCATATATTTT.

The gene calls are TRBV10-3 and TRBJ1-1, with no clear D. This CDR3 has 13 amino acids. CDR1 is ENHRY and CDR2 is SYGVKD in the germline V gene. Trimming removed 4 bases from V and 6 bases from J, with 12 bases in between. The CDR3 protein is CAISGEGGAEAFF. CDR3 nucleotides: TGTGCCATCAGTGGAGAAGGAGGAGCTGAAGCTTTCTTT.

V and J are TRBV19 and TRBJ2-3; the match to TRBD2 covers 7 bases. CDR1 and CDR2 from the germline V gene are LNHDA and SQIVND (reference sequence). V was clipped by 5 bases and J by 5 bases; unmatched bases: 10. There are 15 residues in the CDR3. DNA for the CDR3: TGTGCCAGTAGTTCACGGGAATCTAGCGGAGATACGCAGTATTTT. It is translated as CASSSRESSGDTQYF.

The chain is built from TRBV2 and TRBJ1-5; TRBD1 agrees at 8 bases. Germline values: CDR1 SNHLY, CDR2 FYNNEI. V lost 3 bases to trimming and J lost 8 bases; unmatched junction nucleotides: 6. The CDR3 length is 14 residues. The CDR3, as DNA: TGTGCCAGCAGTGACCCAGGGGGCATGGAGCCCCAGCATTTT. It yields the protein CASSDPGGMEPQHF. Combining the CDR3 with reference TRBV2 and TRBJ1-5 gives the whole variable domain EPEVTQTPSHQVTQMGQEVILRCVPISNHLYFYWYRQILGQKVEFLVSFYNNEISEKSEIFDDQFSVERPDGSNFTLKIRSTKLEDSAMYFCASSDPGGMEPQHFGDGTRLSIL.

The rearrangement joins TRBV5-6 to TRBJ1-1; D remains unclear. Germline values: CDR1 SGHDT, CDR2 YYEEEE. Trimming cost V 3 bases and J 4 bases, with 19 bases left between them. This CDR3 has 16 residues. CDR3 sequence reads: CASSSVPGTSATEAFF. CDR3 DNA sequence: TGTGCCAGCAGCTCTGTCCCAGGTACCTCGGCCACTGAAGCTTTCTTT.

In DNA form, the CDR3 reads TGTGCCAGCAGTTACTCTGGGGCCTCTCGCACGCAGTATTTT. It is translated as CASSYSGASRTQYF. This sequence joins TRBV6-6 and TRBJ2-3, with a possible D match to TRBD1 (5 bases). This CDR3 has 14 residues. The germline V gene has CDR1 MNHNY and CDR2 SVGAGI (reference sequence). With 0 bases removed from V and 9 bases from J, the gap between germline ends came to 13 bases.

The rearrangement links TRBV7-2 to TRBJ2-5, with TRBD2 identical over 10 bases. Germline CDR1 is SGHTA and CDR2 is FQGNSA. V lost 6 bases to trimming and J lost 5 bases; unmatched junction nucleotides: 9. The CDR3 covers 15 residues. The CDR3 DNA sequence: TGTGCCAGCAGTTTGGGACTAGCGTATACGGAGACCCAGTACTTC. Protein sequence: CASSLGLAYTETQYF.

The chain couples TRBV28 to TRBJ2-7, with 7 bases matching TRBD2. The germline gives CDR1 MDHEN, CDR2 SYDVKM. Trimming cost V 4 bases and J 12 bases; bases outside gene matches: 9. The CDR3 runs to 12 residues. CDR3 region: CASSSSGRERYF. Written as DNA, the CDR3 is TGTGCCAGCAGTTCCTCGGGGAGGGAGAGGTACTTC.

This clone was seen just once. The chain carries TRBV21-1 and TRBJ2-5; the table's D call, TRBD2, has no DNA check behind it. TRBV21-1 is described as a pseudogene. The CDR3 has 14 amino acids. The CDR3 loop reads CASSKACGGETQYF. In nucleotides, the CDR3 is TGTGCCAGCAGCAAAGCCTGCGGGGGAGAGACCCAGTACTTC.

The CDR3 protein is CASSLRRGPNEQFF. CDR3 nucleotides: TGCGCCAGCAGCCTTCGTCGGGGTCCCAATGAGCAGTTCTTC. The gene calls are TRBV4-1 and TRBJ2-1; the D gene is possibly TRBD2 (5 bases). CDR3 length: 14 amino acids. Germline CDR1 is MGHRA and CDR2 is YSYEKL. V dropped 4 bases and J dropped 6 bases, with 13 bases sitting between them.

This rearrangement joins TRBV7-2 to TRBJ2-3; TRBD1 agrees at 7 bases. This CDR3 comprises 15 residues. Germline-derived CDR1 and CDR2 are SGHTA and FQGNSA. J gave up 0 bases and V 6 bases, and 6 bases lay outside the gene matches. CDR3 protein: CASSSQQGSTDTQYF. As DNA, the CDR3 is TGTGCCAGCAGTTCACAACAGGGGAGCACAGATACGCAGTATTTT.

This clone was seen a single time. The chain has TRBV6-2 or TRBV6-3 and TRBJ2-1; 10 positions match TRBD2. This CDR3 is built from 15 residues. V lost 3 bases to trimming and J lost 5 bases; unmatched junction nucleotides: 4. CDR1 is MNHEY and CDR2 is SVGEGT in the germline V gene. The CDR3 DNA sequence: TGTGCCAGCAGTTATGGACTAGCGGCCGACAATGAGCAGTTCTTC. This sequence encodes CASSYGLAADNEQFF.

This CDR3 reads CAWSVRSSAGLNEQFF. The CDR3 DNA is TGTGCCTGGAGTGTACGTTCCTCGGCGGGATTAAATGAGCAGTTCTTC. The chain has TRBV30 and TRBJ2-1; D might be TRBD2 (6 bases). V was clipped by 0 bases and J by 7 bases, with 19 bases between them. This CDR3 contains 16 residues. CDR1 is GTSNPN and CDR2 is SVGIG in the germline V gene (reference sequence).

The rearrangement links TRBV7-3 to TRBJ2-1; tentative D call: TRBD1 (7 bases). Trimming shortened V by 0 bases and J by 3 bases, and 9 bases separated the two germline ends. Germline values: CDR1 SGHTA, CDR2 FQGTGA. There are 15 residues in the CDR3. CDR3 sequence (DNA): TGTGCCAGCAGCTTAACCAGGGGGGACTACAATGAGCAGTTCTTC. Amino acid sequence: CASSLTRGDYNEQFF.

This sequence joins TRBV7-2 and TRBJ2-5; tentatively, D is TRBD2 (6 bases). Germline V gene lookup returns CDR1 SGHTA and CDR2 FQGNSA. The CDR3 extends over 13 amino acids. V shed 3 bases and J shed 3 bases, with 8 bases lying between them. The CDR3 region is CASSLTREETQYF. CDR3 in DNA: TGTGCCAGCAGCTTGACTAGGGAAGAGACCCAGTACTTC.

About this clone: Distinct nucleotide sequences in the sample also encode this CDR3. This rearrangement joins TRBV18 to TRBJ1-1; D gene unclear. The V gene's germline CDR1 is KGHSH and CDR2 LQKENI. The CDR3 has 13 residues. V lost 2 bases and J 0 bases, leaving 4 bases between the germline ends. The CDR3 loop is CASSPAVNTEAFF. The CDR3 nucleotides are TGTGCCAGCTCACCAGCGGTGAACACTGAAGCTTTCTTT.

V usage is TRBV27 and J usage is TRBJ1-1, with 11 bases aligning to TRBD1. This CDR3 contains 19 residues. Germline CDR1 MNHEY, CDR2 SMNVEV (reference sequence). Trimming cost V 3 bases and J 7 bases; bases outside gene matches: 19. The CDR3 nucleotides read TGTGCCAGCAGTTTGGAGATACCCCAGGACAGGGGGCTTGGTGGTGAAGCTTTCTTT. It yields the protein CASSLEIPQDRGLGGEAFF.

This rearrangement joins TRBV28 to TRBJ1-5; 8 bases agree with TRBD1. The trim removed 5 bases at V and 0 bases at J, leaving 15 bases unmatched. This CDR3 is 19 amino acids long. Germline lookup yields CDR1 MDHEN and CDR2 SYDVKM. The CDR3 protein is CASSLRTGPLRYSNQPQHF. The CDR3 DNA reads TGTGCCAGCAGTCTACGGACAGGGCCGCTCCGTTATAGCAATCAGCCCCAGCATTTT.

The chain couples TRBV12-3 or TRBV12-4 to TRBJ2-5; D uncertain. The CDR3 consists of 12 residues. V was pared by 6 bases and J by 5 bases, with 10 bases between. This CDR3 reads CASSVWAETQYF. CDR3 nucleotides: TGTGCCAGCAGCGTATGGGCGGAGACCCAGTACTTC.

In nucleotides, the CDR3 is TGTGCCAGCAGCGTAGAAATAGGGGCAGGGCAAGAGACCCAGTACTTC. It is translated as CASSVEIGAGQETQYF. The chain uses TRBV9 and TRBJ2-5; D may be TRBD1 (5 bases). The CDR3 loop spans 16 amino acids. Per the germline V gene, CDR1 is SGDLS and CDR2 is YYNGEE. V gave up 0 bases and J gave up 2 bases, with 14 bases separating them.

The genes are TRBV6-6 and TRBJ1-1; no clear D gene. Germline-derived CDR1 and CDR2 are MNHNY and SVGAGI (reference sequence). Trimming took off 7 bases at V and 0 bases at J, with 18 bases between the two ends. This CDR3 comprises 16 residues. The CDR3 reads CASTRLPARLNTEAFF. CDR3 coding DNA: TGTGCCAGCACACGACTCCCCGCCCGTTTGAACACTGAAGCTTTCTTT.

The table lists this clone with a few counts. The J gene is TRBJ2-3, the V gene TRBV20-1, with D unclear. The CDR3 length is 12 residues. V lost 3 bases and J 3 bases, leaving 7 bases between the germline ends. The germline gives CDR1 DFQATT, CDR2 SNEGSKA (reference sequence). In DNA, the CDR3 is TGCAGTGCTAGTGGGCGGACAGATACGCAGTATTTT. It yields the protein CSASGRTDTQYF.

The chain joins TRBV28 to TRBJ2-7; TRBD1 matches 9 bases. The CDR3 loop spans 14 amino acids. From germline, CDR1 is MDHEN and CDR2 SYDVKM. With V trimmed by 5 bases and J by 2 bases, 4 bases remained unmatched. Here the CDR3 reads CASSPGQGPYEQYF. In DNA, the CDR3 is TGTGCCAGCAGTCCGGGACAGGGTCCCTACGAGCAGTACTTC.

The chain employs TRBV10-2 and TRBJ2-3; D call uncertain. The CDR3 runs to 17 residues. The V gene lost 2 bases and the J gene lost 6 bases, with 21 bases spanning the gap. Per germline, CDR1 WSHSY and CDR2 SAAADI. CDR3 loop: CASSEGPTSSLGDTQYF. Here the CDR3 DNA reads TGCGCCAGCAGTGAGGGGCCAACGTCGAGTCTTGGGGATACGCAGTATTTT.

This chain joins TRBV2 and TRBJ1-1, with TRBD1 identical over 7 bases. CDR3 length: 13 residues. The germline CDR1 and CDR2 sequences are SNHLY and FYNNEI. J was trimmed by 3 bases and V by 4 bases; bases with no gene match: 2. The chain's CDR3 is CASSGQGDTEAFF. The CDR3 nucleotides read TGTGCCAGCAGTGGACAGGGCGACACTGAAGCTTTCTTT.

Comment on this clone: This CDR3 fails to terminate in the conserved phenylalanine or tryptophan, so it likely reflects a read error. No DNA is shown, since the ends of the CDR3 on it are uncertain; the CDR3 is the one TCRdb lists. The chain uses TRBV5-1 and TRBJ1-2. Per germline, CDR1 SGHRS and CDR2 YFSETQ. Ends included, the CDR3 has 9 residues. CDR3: CASSLVYFL.